Listed below are T cell receptor beta chains from one sample, sequenced in a study of T cells after posttransplantation cyclophosphamide. Here immunoSEQ multiplex PCR was the method, and the copy in TCRdb shows in-frame clones only, minus some. The sample contains 9,500 to 10,000 clones, around 89% of which appear only once. This sample comprised PBMCs, obtained after an allogeneic stem cell transplant with a calcineurin inhibitor and methotrexate. All receptors come from a male patient aged 30 to 40 who received an allogeneic stem cell transplant from an unrelated donor, was CMV-positive, and had no GVHD. The graft donor may be the source of some T cells. CDR3s include the opening cysteine and the closing phenylalanine or tryptophan.

J,V,CDR3
TRBJ2-5,TRBV4-3,CASSHHEGVGETQYF
TRBJ2-4,TRBV7-2,CASSLISGRADIQYF
TRBJ2-3,TRBV10-3,CAISGRAGTSGREGSTDTQYF
TRBJ1-3,TRBV30,CAWSPAARGFSGNTIYF
TRBJ1-2,TRBV30,CAWSVAGQNGYTF
TRBJ2-3,TRBV30,CAWSLAAFSTDTQYF
TRBJ2-7,TRBV19,CASSMSAVREQYF
TRBJ2-7,TRBV4-1,CASSQDRGQGAYEQYF
TRBJ2-1,TRBV27,CASSLMGGSLREQFF
TRBJ2-2,TRBV7-6,CASSLILAGLGGELFF
TRBJ2-7,TRBV5-1,CASSLAFAGGGLYEQYF
TRBJ1-1,TRBV10-3,CAISESEGINTEAFF
TRBJ2-5,TRBV5-1,CASSSPDRVVKTQYF
TRBJ2-3,TRBV11-2,CASSHKGASTDTQYF
TRBJ2-5,TRBV7-9,CASSLIWDRGQETQYF
TRBJ2-1,TRBV9,CASSPPLREYNEQFF
TRBJ1-3,TRBV5-6,CASSLGAVRSWNTIYF
TRBJ2-7,TRBV4-3,CASSPDRGPYEQYF
TRBJ2-1,TRBV5-1,CASSFQAGGLYNEQFF
TRBJ2-5,TRBV6-6,CASRGPGQGKTQYF
TRBJ1-2,TRBV5-4,CASSPGQSPYGYTF
TRBJ1-4,TRBV7-6,CASSALRADGNEKLFF
TRBJ2-7,TRBV5-1,CASSTDRPTDEQYF
TRBJ1-2,TRBV20-1,CSASLGYTF
TRBJ1-2,TRBV7-2,CASSGGTEIFYGYTF
TRBJ1-2,TRBV14,CASSPGQFYGYTF
TRBJ2-2,TRBV5-4,CASSLDPGANTGELFF
TRBJ2-3,TRBV5-1,CASSLGHGRGTDTQYF
TRBJ1-4,TRBV6-5,CASSPLGGRPEKLFF
TRBJ1-6,TRBV2,CASRLTGGSSPLHF
TRBJ1-4,TRBV6-5,CASSYRGGRFEKLFF